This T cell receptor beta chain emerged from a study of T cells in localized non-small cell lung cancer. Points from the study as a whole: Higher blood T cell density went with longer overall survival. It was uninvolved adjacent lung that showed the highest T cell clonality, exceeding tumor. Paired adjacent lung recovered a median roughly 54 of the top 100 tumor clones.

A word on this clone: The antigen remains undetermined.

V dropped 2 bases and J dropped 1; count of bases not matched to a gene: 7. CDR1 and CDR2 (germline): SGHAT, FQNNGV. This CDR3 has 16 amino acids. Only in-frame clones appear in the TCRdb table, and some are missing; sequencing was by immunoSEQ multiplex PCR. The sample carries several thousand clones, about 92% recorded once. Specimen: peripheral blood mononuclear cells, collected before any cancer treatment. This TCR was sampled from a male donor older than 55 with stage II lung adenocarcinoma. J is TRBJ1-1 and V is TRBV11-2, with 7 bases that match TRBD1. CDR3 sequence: CASSLIGTVQNTEAFF. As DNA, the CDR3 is TGTGCCAGCAGCTTAATCGGGACAGTTCAGAACACTGAAGCTTTCTTT.